This T cell receptor beta chain was found in a study of memory CD8 T cells in hepatitis C reinfection. Using immunoSEQ multiplex PCR, the repertoire was profiled, and TCRdb retains in-frame clones only, with some absent. Of around 45,000 clones listed, approximately 92% are singletons. Described time point: late/post reinfection, 12 to 24 weeks after detection. Sorted cells were sequenced directly ex vivo without any in vitro expansion. Germline assignment: CDR1 MDHEN and CDR2 SYDVKM. V lost 5 bases and J lost 0, with 17 bases in between. The CDR3 contains 17 residues. Sequencing was carried out using naive CD8+ T cells sorted from blood. This receptor was obtained from a man aged 18-30 years with hepatitis C virus infection. The V gene is TRBV28, the J gene TRBJ1-3, with D possibly matching TRBD1 (5 bases). CDR3 nucleotide sequence: TGTGCCAGCAGTCCTAACCTGCCCGACAGCTCTGGAAACACCATATATTTT. Amino acid sequence: CASSPNLPDSSGNTIYF.